The rows below give T cell receptor beta chains drawn from one sample of a study of OX40 agonist ivuxolimab in advanced cancers. Clones were read by immunoSEQ multiplex PCR, and TCRdb kept only the in-frame ones, dropping some. The sample yields under 50,000 clones, more than 85% seen once. Sequences were derived from CD4+ or CD8+ T cells sorted from blood, sampled in a trial of the OX40 agonist ivuxolimab. The receptor set was obtained from an adult with an advanced solid tumor such as melanoma, head and neck, liver or kidney cancer. Both conserved end residues are trimmed from each CDR3. The D gene is left open where the match is weak.

ASSPLTGGRETQY | TRBV10-2 | TRBD2 | TRBJ2-5
ASSLGGTANQPQH | TRBV7-6 | TRBD1 | TRBJ1-5
ASSPPLATSTDTQY | TRBV18 | - | TRBJ2-3
ASRLPTGGGNGYT | TRBV19 | TRBD1 | TRBJ1-2
ASTPVGGNTIY | TRBV19 | - | TRBJ1-3
ATSFLSSYNEQF | TRBV15 | - | TRBJ2-1
ASSLQHTYEQY | TRBV27 | - | TRBJ2-7
ASNNQGGAYGYT | TRBV6-5 | TRBD1 | TRBJ1-2
ASSYGTSGTDTQY | TRBV7-3 | TRBD2 | TRBJ2-3
ASSSETGVNEQF | TRBV7-9 | TRBD1 | TRBJ2-1
ASSPTGGAGPNGEQY | TRBV19 | - | TRBJ2-7
ASSFRGARTEAF | TRBV28 | - | TRBJ1-1
ASSELGGTDTQY | TRBV2 | - | TRBJ2-3
ASSLWQGGKRTEAF | TRBV5-6 | - | TRBJ1-1
ASRPGLGVGGEQY | TRBV19 | - | TRBJ2-7
ASSYGISGANVLT | TRBV6-6 | - | TRBJ2-6
ASSEGTGGYEQY | TRBV6-1 | TRBD1 | TRBJ2-7
ASSLLNQPQH | TRBV5-6 | - | TRBJ1-5
ASSPGGFGEQY | TRBV5-1 | TRBD2 | TRBJ2-7